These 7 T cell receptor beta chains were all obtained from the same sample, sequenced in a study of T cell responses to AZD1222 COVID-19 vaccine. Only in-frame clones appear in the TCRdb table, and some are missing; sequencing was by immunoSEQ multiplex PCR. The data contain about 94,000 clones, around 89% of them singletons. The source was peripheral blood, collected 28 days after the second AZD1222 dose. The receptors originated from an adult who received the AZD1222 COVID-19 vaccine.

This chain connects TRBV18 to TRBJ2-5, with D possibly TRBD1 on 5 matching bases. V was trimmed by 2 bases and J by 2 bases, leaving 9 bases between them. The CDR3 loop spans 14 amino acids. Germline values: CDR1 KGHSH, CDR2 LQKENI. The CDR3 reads CASSPGAQQETQYF. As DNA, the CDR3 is TGTGCCAGCTCACCAGGGGCTCAGCAAGAGACCCAGTACTTC.

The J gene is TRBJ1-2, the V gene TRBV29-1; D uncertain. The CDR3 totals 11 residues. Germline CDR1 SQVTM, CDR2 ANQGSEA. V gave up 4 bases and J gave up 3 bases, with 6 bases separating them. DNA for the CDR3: TGCAGCGTTGGTGGAGACTATGGCTACACCTTC. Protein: CSVGGDYGYTF. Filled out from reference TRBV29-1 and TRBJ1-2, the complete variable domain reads SAVISQKPSRDICQRGTSLTIQCQVDSQVTMMFWYRQQPGQSLTLIATANQGSEATYESGFVIDKFPISRPNLTFSTLTVSNMSPEDSSIYLCSVGGDYGYTFGSGTRLTVV.

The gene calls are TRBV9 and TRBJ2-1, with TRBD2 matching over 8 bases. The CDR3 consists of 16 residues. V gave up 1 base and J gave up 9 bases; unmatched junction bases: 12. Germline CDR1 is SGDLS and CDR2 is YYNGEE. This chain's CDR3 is CASSVLSGRAQTEQFF. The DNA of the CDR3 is TGTGCCAGCAGCGTACTCTCCGGGAGGGCACAGACTGAGCAGTTCTTC.

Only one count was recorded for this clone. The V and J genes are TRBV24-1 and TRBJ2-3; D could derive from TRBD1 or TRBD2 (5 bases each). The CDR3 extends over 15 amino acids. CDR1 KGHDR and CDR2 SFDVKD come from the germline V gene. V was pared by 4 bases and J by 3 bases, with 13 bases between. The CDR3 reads CATSEPWGGTDTQYF. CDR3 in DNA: TGTGCCACCAGTGAACCGTGGGGCGGGACAGATACGCAGTATTTT.

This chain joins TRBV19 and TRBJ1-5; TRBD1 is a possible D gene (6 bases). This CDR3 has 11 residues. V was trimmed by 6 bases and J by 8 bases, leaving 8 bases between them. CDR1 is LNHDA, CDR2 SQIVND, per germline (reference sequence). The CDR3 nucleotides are TGTGCCAGTAGGGCAGGGGAGCCCCAGCATTTT. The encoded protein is CASRAGEPQHF.

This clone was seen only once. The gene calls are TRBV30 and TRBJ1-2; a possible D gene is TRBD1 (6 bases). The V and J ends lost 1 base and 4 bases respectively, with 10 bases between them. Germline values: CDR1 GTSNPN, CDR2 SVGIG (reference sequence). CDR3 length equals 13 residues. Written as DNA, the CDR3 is TGTGCCTGGAGTGGGGGAGGGGGCTATGGCTACACCTTC. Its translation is CAWSGGGGYGYTF.

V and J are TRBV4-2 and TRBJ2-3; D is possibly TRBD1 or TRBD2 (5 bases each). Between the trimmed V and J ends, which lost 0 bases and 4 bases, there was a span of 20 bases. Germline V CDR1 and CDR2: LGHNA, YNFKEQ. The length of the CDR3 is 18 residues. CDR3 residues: CASSQDRSPPGGPDTQYF. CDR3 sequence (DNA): TGTGCCAGCAGCCAAGATAGGTCCCCGCCTGGGGGTCCAGATACGCAGTATTTT.